A selection of T cell receptor beta chains follows, all from one sample in a study of T cells in Graves' hyperthyroidism and ophthalmopathy. From the multiplex PCR reads, TCRdb called clonotypes with MiXCR, one entry per CDR3 protein. The profile shows roughly 500,000 distinct CDR3 sequences, 46% of them singletons. Sequencing used peripheral blood or thyroid tissue (not recorded which). The origin of the receptors is an adult woman with Graves' disease, either hyperthyroidism or ophthalmopathy (not recorded which). CDR3s include the opening cysteine and the closing phenylalanine or tryptophan. Fields, in order: V gene, J gene, D gene, clone size, CDR3 protein, CDR3 DNA. The D gene is left open where the match is weak. Size tells how often a clone was seen (once, few, many) or the class of an expanded clone, and some rows leave it out.

>TRBV12-3/TRBV12-4|TRBJ1-1|TRBD1|NA
CASSFGQGDTEAFF
TGTGCCAGCAGTTTCGGACAGGGGGACACTGAAGCTTTCTTT
>TRBV7-9|TRBJ2-7|NA|NA
CVSSLDTFSYEQYF
TGTGTCAGCAGCTTAGACACCTTCTCCTACGAGCAGTACTTC
>TRBV7-2|TRBJ1-2|NA|NA
CASSQGGGNCGYTF
TGTGCCAGCAGCCAAGGCGGGGGGAACTGTGGCTACACCTTC
>TRBV7-2|TRBJ1-4|NA|many
CASRLAPGFSEKLFF
TGTGCCAGCAGACTAGCCCCGGGGTTCAGTGAAAAACTGTTTTTT
>TRBV20-1|TRBJ1-1|NA|NA
CSARDAGTEAFF
TGCAGTGCTAGAGACGCGGGGACTGAAGCTTTCTTT
>TRBV29-1|TRBJ2-5|NA|few
CSVEKTDRETQYF
TGCAGCGTCGAAAAGACGGACCGGGAGACCCAGTACTTC
>TRBV2|TRBJ2-7|TRBD1|many
CASRATGNSYEQYF
TGTGCCAGCAGAGCGACAGGGAACTCCTACGAGCAGTACTTC
>TRBV24-1|TRBJ1-2|TRBD1|many
CATSDTGTEIRGYTF
TGTGCCACCAGTGATACCGGGACAGAAATTCGTGGCTACACCTTC
>TRBV11-2|TRBJ2-6|NA|many
CASSSAGTSGANVLTF
TGTGCCAGCAGCTCAGCCGGGACATCTGGGGCCAACGTCCTGACTTTC
>TRBV20-1|TRBJ2-7|NA|NA
CSARDLRYYEQYF
TGCAGTGCTAGAGATCTGAGATACTACGAGCAGTACTTC
>TRBV15|TRBJ1-5|NA|NA
CATSSRDQPQHF
TGTGCCACCAGCAGCAGGGATCAGCCCCAGCATTTT
>TRBV10-3|TRBJ1-1|NA|NA
CAIMAGANTEAFF
TGTGCCATCATGGCAGGGGCGAACACTGAAGCTTTCTTT
>TRBV28|TRBJ1-5|NA|few
CASADYSNQPQHF
TGTGCCAGCGCCGACTATAGCAATCAGCCCCAGCATTTT
>TRBV15|TRBJ2-7|NA|many
CATSRVGGVEQYF
TGTGCCACCAGCAGAGTTGGGGGCGTCGAGCAGTACTTC
>TRBV5-1|TRBJ2-5|NA|many
CASSLGDFTQETQYF
TGCGCCAGCAGCTTGGGGGATTTTACCCAAGAGACCCAGTACTTC
>TRBV5-4|TRBJ1-1|NA|many
CASSSKQTFGEAFF
TGTGCCAGCAGCTCAAAACAGACTTTCGGGGAAGCTTTCTTT
>TRBV10-3|TRBJ2-7|NA|NA
CAIRSETYEQYF
TGTGCCATCAGATCCGAGACCTACGAGCAGTACTTC
>TRBV10-3|TRBJ1-6|TRBD1|NA
CAISAVQGGNSPLHF
TGTGCCATCAGTGCTGTACAGGGGGGAAATTCACCCCTCCACTTT
>TRBV28|TRBJ1-5|NA|few
CASSFPTQGFQPQHF
TGTGCCAGCAGTTTCCCTACGCAGGGGTTTCAGCCCCAGCATTTT
>TRBV7-3|TRBJ2-5|TRBD2|NA
CASRKGTSAFQETQYF
TGTGCCAGCAGGAAGGGGACTAGCGCATTCCAAGAGACCCAGTACTTC
>TRBV19|TRBJ1-1|NA|few
CASSMLGVAEAFF
TGTGCCAGTAGTATGCTCGGGGTTGCTGAAGCTTTCTTT
>TRBV29-1|TRBJ2-3|TRBD2|NA
CSVELGLAGRTDTQYF
TGCAGCGTTGAGCTCGGGCTAGCGGGGCGCACAGATACGCAGTATTTT
>TRBV19|TRBJ1-5|TRBD1|many
CASSVLGQGSNQPQHF
TGTGCCAGTAGTGTCCTGGGACAGGGCTCAAATCAGCCCCAGCATTTT
>TRBV3-1|TRBJ2-2|NA|NA
CASSQVGTTGELLF
TGTGCCAGCAGCCAAGTAGGGACCACCGGGGAGCTGCTTTTT
>TRBV10-3|TRBJ2-7|TRBD2|NA
CAIKPQSGLAGGDEQYF
TGTGCCATCAAGCCCCAATCGGGACTAGCGGGGGGGGACGAGCAGTACTTC
>TRBV20-1|TRBJ2-5|NA|NA
CSARAPVTQYF
TGCAGTGCTAGAGCGCCGGTAACCCAGTACTTC
>TRBV6-1|TRBJ1-5|TRBD1|few
CASRYRTGAFQPQHF
TGTGCCAGCAGATATCGGACAGGGGCTTTTCAGCCCCAGCATTTT
>TRBV29-1|TRBJ1-2|NA|few
CSVDFYGQGNYGYTF
TGCAGCGTTGATTTTTACGGGCAGGGGAACTATGGCTACACCTTC
>TRBV7-3|TRBJ1-2|TRBD1|few
CASSLTSGTGVGYTF
TGTGCCAGCAGCTTAACGTCCGGGACAGGTGTGGGCTACACCTTC
>TRBV10-3|TRBJ1-1|TRBD1|NA
CAIVGTGVTEAFF
TGTGCCATCGTGGGCACAGGGGTGACTGAAGCTTTCTTT
>TRBV20-1|TRBJ1-4|NA|NA
CSARGTGASEKLFF
TGCAGTGCTAGAGGCACGGGGGCGAGTGAAAAACTGTTTTTT
>TRBV19|TRBJ1-1|NA|many
CASSGGGITEAFF
TGTGCCAGTAGTGGCGGGGGTATCACTGAAGCTTTCTTT
>TRBV2|TRBJ1-1|NA|NA
CASTGTGTGYTEAFF
TGTGCCAGCACTGGAACAGGGACTGGCTACACTGAAGCTTTCTTT
>TRBV2|TRBJ1-4|TRBD1|NA
CASREQGAEKLVF
TGTGCCAGCAGGGAACAGGGGGCTGAAAAACTGGTTTTT
>TRBV4-1|TRBJ1-4|TRBD1|NA
CASSHGGTGKNEKLFF
TGCGCCAGCAGCCACGGCGGGACAGGGAAGAATGAAAAACTGTTTTTT
>TRBV20-1|TRBJ1-5|NA|NA
CSALQRTVGNQPQHF
TGCAGTGCTCTCCAACGGACAGTGGGAAATCAGCCCCAGCATTTT
>TRBV10-3|TRBJ1-5|TRBD1|NA
CAISVAGGVQPQHF
TGTGCCATCAGTGTGGCAGGGGGCGTTCAGCCCCAGCATTTT
>TRBV5-1|TRBJ2-2|NA|many
CASSDGTWGGELFF
TGCGCCAGCAGCGACGGGACATGGGGCGGGGAGCTGTTTTTT
>TRBV4-2|TRBJ2-2|NA|NA
CASSQGTGKNTGELFF
TGTGCCAGCAGCCAAGGAACAGGAAAGAACACCGGGGAGCTGTTTTTT
>TRBV11-2|TRBJ2-7|NA|NA
CASSLDTTGTEQYF
TGTGCCAGCAGCTTAGACACGACAGGAACCGAGCAGTACTTC
>TRBV7-9|TRBJ1-2|NA|few
CASSQGSLSRDGYTF
TGTGCCAGCAGCCAAGGGTCCCTATCGAGGGATGGCTACACCTTC
>TRBV7-9|TRBJ2-5|NA|NA
CASSFDGPGETQYF
TGTGCCAGCAGCTTCGACGGGCCCGGGGAGACCCAGTACTTC